These 24 T cell receptor beta chains were sequenced from one sample in a study of T cell changes during pregnancy in multiple sclerosis. Clones were sequenced by immunoSEQ multiplex PCR, and TCRdb holds only the in-frame ones, with some missing. The table includes 70,000 to 95,000 clones, roughly 93% detected once. Source: peripheral blood, taken in the first trimester of pregnancy. Source of these receptors: a female donor with multiple sclerosis, enrolled in a pregnancy study.

This sequence joins TRBV13 and TRBJ2-7; D might be TRBD1 (5 bases). The CDR3 consists of 13 residues. CDR1 PRHDT and CDR2 FYEKMQ come from the germline V gene (reference sequence). The V and J ends lost 0 bases and 3 bases respectively, with 6 bases between them. In DNA form, the CDR3 reads TGTGCCAGCAGCTTAGGCCAGGGCTACGAGCAGTACTTC. Its translation is CASSLGQGYEQYF.

The chain uses TRBV9 and TRBJ2-1; 8 nucleotides align to TRBD1. V shed 4 bases and J 8 bases; nucleotides not matched to a gene: 11. Germline CDR1 is SGDLS and CDR2 is YYNGEE. There are 15 residues in the CDR3. As DNA, the CDR3 is TGTGCCAGCAGCAAACCAGGGGGCTCTGAGCATGAGCAGTTCTTC. Protein: CASSKPGGSEHEQFF.

The CDR3 region is CARGGDYNEQFF. As DNA, the CDR3 is TGTGCCAGAGGGGGGGACTACAATGAGCAGTTCTTC. V and J are TRBV7-2 and TRBJ2-1, with D perhaps TRBD2 (7 bases). The V end lost 9 bases, the J end lost 3 bases, and 9 bases lay between the germline ends. Looked up from germline, CDR1 is SGHTA and CDR2 is FQGNSA. The CDR3 spans 12 residues.

The gene calls are TRBV5-4 and TRBJ1-1, with 9 bases lining up with TRBD1. With V trimmed by 3 bases and J by 11 bases, 11 bases remained unmatched. CDR1 and CDR2 from the germline V gene are SGHNT and YYREEE (reference sequence). This CDR3 is 14 amino acids long. The CDR3 here is CASSWDRDGFAAFF. The CDR3 coding sequence is TGTGCCAGCAGCTGGGACAGGGACGGATTTGCGGCTTTCTTT.

This clone appeared once. This chain connects TRBV5-4 to TRBJ2-5; 8 nucleotides match TRBD2. The germline V gene encodes CDR1 SGHNT and CDR2 YYREEE (reference sequence). The CDR3 extends over 16 amino acids. Trimming removed 4 bases from V and 2 bases from J; junction bases left unmatched: 10. The CDR3 loop reads CASSSPIRGGQETQYF. The CDR3 DNA is TGTGCCAGCAGCAGTCCGATCCGGGGGGGGCAAGAGACCCAGTACTTC.

V and J are TRBV5-1 and TRBJ2-7, with 9 bases fitting TRBD1. The CDR3 has 12 residues. J lost 7 bases, V lost 3 bases, and 2 bases had no gene match. CDR1 SGHRS and CDR2 YFSETQ come from the germline V gene. The CDR3, as DNA: TGCGCCAGCAGCTGGGACAGGGCGGAGCAGTACTTC. Its translation: CASSWDRAEQYF.

DNA of the CDR3: TGTGCCAGCAGTCAGGACTTGACCGGGGAGCTGTTTTTT. Translating it yields CASSQDLTGELFF. The chain joins TRBV6-8 to TRBJ2-2, with a possible D match to TRBD2 (5 bases). The CDR3 spans 13 residues. Per germline, CDR1 MNHGY and CDR2 SAAAGT. Trimming stripped 5 bases from V and 5 bases from J, with 9 bases between.

The J gene is TRBJ1-5, the V gene TRBV7-9, with 8 bases that match TRBD1. V lost 4 bases to trimming and J lost 5 bases; unmatched junction nucleotides: 1. The CDR3 has 13 residues. Germline assignment: CDR1 SEHNR and CDR2 FQNEAQ (reference sequence). The CDR3 loop reads CASSSQGDQPQHF. As DNA, the CDR3 is TGTGCCAGCAGCTCACAGGGGGATCAGCCCCAGCATTTT. The full variable domain, rest sourced from reference TRBV7-9 and TRBJ1-5, is DTGVSQNPRHKITKRGQNVTFRCDPISEHNRLYWYRQTLGQGPEFLTYFQNEAQLEKSRLLSDRFSAERPKGSFSTLEIQRTEQGDSAMYLCASSSQGDQPQHFGDGTRLSIL.

The chain couples TRBV5-4 to TRBJ2-1; D is undetermined. Germline CDR1 is SGHNT and CDR2 is YYREEE (reference sequence). This CDR3 has 15 residues. Trimming removed 2 bases at V and 2 bases at J, with 11 bases between. CDR3 bases: TGTGCCAGCAGCTTAGAAGCGCGGCCCTACAATGAGCAGTTCTTC. This gives the protein CASSLEARPYNEQFF.

The chain uses TRBV7-9 and TRBJ1-1, with a weak D call TRBD1 (5 bases). This CDR3 is built from 14 residues. Germline V gene data show CDR1 as SEHNR and CDR2 as FQNEAQ (reference sequence). With 1 base removed from V and 7 bases from J, the gap between germline ends came to 13 bases. CDR3 region: CASSLVNTGHEAFF. DNA for the CDR3: TGTGCCAGCAGCTTAGTAAATACAGGACATGAAGCTTTCTTT. Combining the CDR3 with reference TRBV7-9 and TRBJ1-1 gives the whole variable domain DTGVSQNPRHKITKRGQNVTFRCDPISEHNRLYWYRQTLGQGPEFLTYFQNEAQLEKSRLLSDRFSAERPKGSFSTLEIQRTEQGDSAMYLCASSLVNTGHEAFFGQGTRLTVV.

The chain uses TRBV7-3 and TRBJ2-5, with D maybe TRBD2 (6 bases). The CDR3 is 13 residues long. Per germline, CDR1 SGHTA and CDR2 FQGTGA. V gave up 1 base and J gave up 6 bases, with 9 bases separating them. This CDR3 is CASSLKGGKTQYF. The DNA of the CDR3 is TGTGCCAGCAGCTTAAAAGGCGGGAAGACCCAGTACTTC. Drawing the rest from reference TRBV7-3 and TRBJ2-5, the complete variable domain is GAGVSQTPSNKVTEKGKYVELRCDPISGHTALYWYRQSLGQGPEFLIYFQGTGAADDSGLPNDRFFAVRPEGSVSTLKIQRTERGDSAVYLCASSLKGGKTQYFGPGTRLLVL.

CDR3 sequence: CASSVDTSDTGELFF. As DNA, the CDR3 is TGTGCCAGCAGCGTAGATACTAGCGACACCGGGGAGCTGTTTTTT. The chain combines TRBV2 with TRBJ2-2; 7 bases agree with TRBD2. This CDR3 has 15 amino acids. CDR1 and CDR2 from the germline V gene are SNHLY and FYNNEI. V lost 6 bases and J lost 3; bases outside the gene matches: 7.

CDR3 DNA: TGTGCCAGTAGTTCGACCGGACACGGTTCCTACGAGCAGTACTTC. Translated: CASSSTGHGSYEQYF. This rearrangement joins TRBV19 to TRBJ2-7; a possible D gene is TRBD1 (5 bases). Trimming shortened V by 5 bases and J by 1 base, and 15 bases separated the two germline ends. Germline V CDR1 and CDR2: LNHDA, SQIVND (reference sequence). The CDR3 is 15 amino acids.

The V gene is TRBV19, the J gene TRBJ2-1, with 11 bases matching TRBD2. This CDR3 contains 18 residues. V lost 3 bases to trimming and J lost 2 bases; unmatched junction nucleotides: 9. The germline CDR1 and CDR2 sequences are LNHDA and SQIVND (reference sequence). CDR3 sequence (DNA): TGTGCCAGTAGTATGAGGAGACTAGCGGGGCAGACCTACAATGAGCAGTTCTTC. Protein sequence: CASSMRRLAGQTYNEQFF.

V gene TRBV6-1 combines with J gene TRBJ2-2; D call uncertain. The germline V gene has CDR1 MNHNS and CDR2 SASEGT. V was shortened by 7 bases and J by 1 base, with 10 bases between the two germline ends. The CDR3 sequence is 14 residues long. CDR3 loop: CASTRRGNTGELFF. The CDR3 DNA reads TGTGCCAGCACACGGCGCGGGAACACCGGGGAGCTGTTTTTT.

The V call is TRBV9, the J call TRBJ2-7, with unresolved D. CDR3 size: 14 residues. V was cut by 0 bases and J by 4 bases, with 11 bases left in between. Germline-derived CDR1 and CDR2 are SGDLS and YYNGEE. CDR3 loop: CASSVGAESYEQYF. In DNA form, the CDR3 reads TGTGCCAGCAGCGTAGGGGCAGAATCTTACGAGCAGTACTTC.

The chain is built from TRBV6-4 and TRBJ1-2; 8 bases fit TRBD1. With 7 bases clipped from V and 1 base from J, the junction kept 11 bases outside the gene matches. CDR1 is MRHNA, CDR2 SNTAGT, per germline. CDR3 length: 16 amino acids. CDR3: CASKKTGTGNNYGYTF. The CDR3 nucleotides are TGTGCCAGCAAAAAAACCGGGACAGGAAATAACTATGGCTACACCTTC.

The J gene is TRBJ2-5, the V gene TRBV25-1; a weak D match, TRBD1 (6 bases). Trimming stripped 6 bases from V and 1 base from J, with 9 bases between. The CDR3 consists of 13 residues. Germline CDR1 is MGHDK and CDR2 is SYGVNS. This CDR3 is CASREGVQETQYF. The CDR3 DNA reads as TGTGCCAGCAGAGAGGGGGTCCAAGAGACCCAGTACTTC.

The gene calls are TRBV7-8 and TRBJ2-3; 10 bases are shared with TRBD2. J gave up 2 bases and V 2 bases, and 4 bases lay outside the gene matches. The length of the CDR3 is 16 residues. Per the germline V gene, CDR1 is SGHVS and CDR2 is FQNEAQ. CDR3 residues: CASSLSLAGVTDTQYF. The CDR3 DNA reads as TGTGCCAGCAGCTTAAGTCTAGCGGGGGTCACAGATACGCAGTATTTT.

V usage is TRBV2 and J usage is TRBJ1-3; D not certain. The CDR3 contains 16 residues. Trimming stripped 1 base from V and 1 base from J, with 11 bases between. Germline V lookup: CDR1 SNHLY, CDR2 FYNNEI. The CDR3, as DNA: TGTGCCAGCAGTGAAGGCAGGCCGGAATCTGGAAACACCATATATTTT. Translation gives CASSEGRPESGNTIYF.

This chain links TRBV9 with TRBJ1-3; 7 bases agree with TRBD1. Germline values: CDR1 SGDLS, CDR2 YYNGEE. The junction had 13 bases not matched to a gene; V was cut back by 0 bases and J by 4 bases. This CDR3 contains 18 residues. This CDR3 reads CASSVVPQDRAGGNTIYF. CDR3 nucleotide sequence: TGTGCCAGCAGCGTAGTCCCTCAAGACAGGGCAGGAGGAAACACCATATATTTT.

V is TRBV1 and J is TRBJ2-1; TRBD2 is the table's D call and was not checked against the DNA. TRBV1 corresponds to a pseudogene. The CDR3 extends over 16 amino acids. The CDR3, as DNA: TGCACCAGCAGCCTCGGGGGGGTAGCGGCCCCAATCCGGCAGTTCTTC. Residues: CTSSLGGVAAPIRQFF.

CDR3 nucleotides: TGTGCCAGCACCGGGAGCGCAGGGTTAGGCGAGCAGTACTTC. Encoded protein: CASTGSAGLGEQYF. The rearrangement uses TRBV6-1 and TRBJ2-7; tentatively, D is TRBD2 (6 bases). The CDR3 sequence is 14 residues long. V was clipped by 7 bases and J by 6 bases, with 19 bases between them. Germline V gene lookup returns CDR1 MNHNS and CDR2 SASEGT.

The rearrangement joins TRBV7-9 to TRBJ1-2; 9 bases are a match to TRBD1. Germline loops: CDR1 SEHNR, CDR2 FQNEAQ (reference sequence). The J segment lost 8 bases and the V segment lost 5 bases, leaving 9 bases of the junction unmatched. This CDR3 comprises 14 residues. The CDR3 sequence is CASSVYRGPLGYTF. CDR3 DNA sequence: TGTGCCAGCAGCGTATACAGGGGGCCCTTGGGCTACACCTTC.